Each of the 22 T cell receptor beta chains below was sequenced from the same sample in a study of T cell changes during pregnancy in multiple sclerosis. The assay was immunoSEQ multiplex PCR, and TCRdb's table has in-frame clones only and misses some. Seen here are 90,000 or so clones, about 92% observed once, and the top ten hold less than 2%. Sequenced material: peripheral blood, taken in the first trimester of pregnancy. The source is a female donor with multiple sclerosis, enrolled in a pregnancy study.

The CDR3, as DNA: TGTGCCACCAGCACAGGGGCCAAAAACATTCAGTACTTC. It encodes CATSTGAKNIQYF. This sequence joins TRBV15 and TRBJ2-4; the D gene is possibly TRBD1 (5 bases). The CDR3 consists of 13 residues. Deletions cut 4 bases from V and 1 base from J, with 5 bases between. Germline values: CDR1 LNHNV, CDR2 YYDKDF (reference sequence). The whole variable domain, filled in from reference TRBV15 and TRBJ2-4, reads DAMVIQNPRYQVTQFGKPVTLSCSQTLNHNVMYWYQQKSSQAPKLLFHYYDKDFNNEADTPDNFQSRRPNTSFCFLDIRSPGLGDTAMYLCATSTGAKNIQYFGAGTRLSVL.

CDR3 in DNA: TGTGCCAGCAGCTTGAGGCAAGAGACCCAGTACTTC. It encodes CASSLRQETQYF. The rearrangement uses TRBV7-9 and TRBJ2-5; no reliable D call. This CDR3 comprises 12 residues. Germline V gene data show CDR1 as SEHNR and CDR2 as FQNEAQ (reference sequence). Trimming left V 3 bases short and J 2 bases short, with 4 bases between.

The chain links TRBV5-4 to TRBJ2-1, with TRBD2 matching over 9 bases. Germline V gene lookup returns CDR1 SGHNT and CDR2 YYREEE (reference sequence). V trimming: 1 base; J trimming: 1 base; junction bases outside the gene matches: 6. The CDR3 is 17 residues long. The CDR3 bases are TGTGCCAGCAGCTTGAGGAAGCTAGCGGGATCCTACAATGAGCAGTTCTTC. Its protein product is CASSLRKLAGSYNEQFF.

V and J are TRBV5-1 and TRBJ2-1; 11 nucleotides match TRBD1. Looked up from germline, CDR1 is SGHRS and CDR2 is YFSETQ. V was pared by 2 bases and J by 4 bases, with 2 bases of the junction left unmatched. CDR3 length: 15 amino acids. The CDR3 sequence: CASSFGDRGYNEQFF. The CDR3 nucleotides read TGCGCCAGCAGCTTTGGGGACAGGGGGTACAATGAGCAGTTCTTC. Full variable domain (rest looked up from reference TRBV5-1 and TRBJ2-1): KAGVTQTPRYLIKTRGQQVTLSCSPISGHRSVSWYQQTPGQGLQFLFEYFSETQRNKGNFPGRFSGRQFSNSRSEMNVSTLELGDSALYLCASSFGDRGYNEQFFGPGTRLTVL.

The V and J genes are TRBV4-1 and TRBJ1-3; D is uncertain. The V end was cut by 0 bases, the J end by 0 bases, with 12 bases between. The CDR3 covers 17 residues. CDR1 is MGHRA and CDR2 is YSYEKL in the germline V gene. This CDR3 is CASSQDSQASSGNTIYF. The CDR3 nucleotides read TGCGCCAGCAGCCAAGATTCGCAGGCGAGCTCTGGAAACACCATATATTTT.

The chain links TRBV6-1 to TRBJ2-7; 7 bases match TRBD1. With 6 bases clipped from V and 3 bases from J, the junction kept 11 bases outside the gene matches. The CDR3 runs 15 residues. Germline CDR1 MNHNS, CDR2 SASEGT. CDR3 DNA sequence: TGTGCCAGCAGGCAGCGACAGGGAAGTCGCTACGAGCAGTACTTC. It translates to CASRQRQGSRYEQYF.

The CDR3 loop reads CASSVNRGMTFF. DNA of the CDR3: TGCGCCAGCAGTGTTAATAGGGGGATGACTTTCTTT. This chain links TRBV10-2 with TRBJ1-1; possibly TRBD1 for D (6 bases). There are 12 residues in the CDR3. Germline V CDR1 and CDR2: WSHSY, SAAADI. The V end was cut by 4 bases, the J end by 12 bases, with 15 bases between.

The chain combines TRBV7-2 with TRBJ1-5; weak D call: TRBD1 (6 bases). This CDR3 spans 15 amino acids. Germline V gene sequence: CDR1 SGHTA, CDR2 FQGNSA. The ends were cut back, 5 bases at V and 2 bases at J, with 13 bases in the middle. The CDR3 is CASSAPGVRNQPQHF. CDR3 DNA: TGTGCCAGCAGCGCCCCAGGGGTGCGCAATCAGCCCCAGCATTTT.

The chain has TRBV7-3 and TRBJ2-5; 7 nucleotides align to TRBD2. V lost 5 bases, J lost 2 bases, and 5 bases stayed unmatched. CDR3 size: 14 residues. Germline-derived CDR1 and CDR2 are SGHTA and FQGTGA. The chain's CDR3 is CASSQGLRQETQYF. Here the CDR3 DNA reads TGTGCCAGCAGCCAGGGACTAAGACAAGAGACCCAGTACTTC. Filled out from reference TRBV7-3 and TRBJ2-5, the complete variable domain reads GAGVSQTPSNKVTEKGKYVELRCDPISGHTALYWYRQSLGQGPEFLIYFQGTGAADDSGLPNDRFFAVRPEGSVSTLKIQRTERGDSAVYLCASSQGLRQETQYFGPGTRLLVL.

The V and J genes are TRBV2 and TRBJ1-3, with 7 bases matching TRBD1. Germline V gene data show CDR1 as SNHLY and CDR2 as FYNNEI. This CDR3 contains 17 residues. V trimming: 6 bases; J trimming: 1 base; junction bases outside the gene matches: 12. CDR3 DNA sequence: TGTGCCAGCAGCCCGGGACAGCGAGGATGGTCTGGAAACACCATATATTTT. Protein sequence: CASSPGQRGWSGNTIYF. Supplemented by reference TRBV2 and TRBJ1-3, the full variable domain reads EPEVTQTPSHQVTQMGQEVILRCVPISNHLYFYWYRQILGQKVEFLVSFYNNEISEKSEIFDDQFSVERPDGSNFTLKIRSTKLEDSAMYFCASSPGQRGWSGNTIYFGEGSWLTVV.

This rearrangement joins TRBV5-1 to TRBJ2-4, with 9 nucleotides matching TRBD2. V lost 4 bases and J lost 8; bases outside the gene matches: 7. CDR1 SGHRS and CDR2 YFSETQ come from the germline V gene. The CDR3 sequence is 14 residues long. The CDR3 sequence is CASSQASGNYIQYF. DNA for the CDR3: TGCGCCAGCAGCCAAGCTAGCGGGAATTACATTCAGTACTTC.

V is TRBV6-5 and J is TRBJ1-2, with D hard to call. Germline-derived CDR1 and CDR2 are MNHEY and SVGAGI. CDR3 length equals 13 residues. Trimming shortened V by 0 bases and J by 6 bases, and 8 bases separated the two germline ends. For the CDR3, the DNA is TGTGCCAGCAGTTACTCGAGATCGGATGGCTACACCTTC. This encodes CASSYSRSDGYTF.

The chain is built from TRBV27 and TRBJ1-2, with 7 bases fitting TRBD1. Germline CDR1 MNHEY, CDR2 SMNVEV (reference sequence). The CDR3 loop spans 14 amino acids. V was clipped by 3 bases and J by 5 bases; unmatched bases: 6. The CDR3 spells CASSFLGQQYGYTF. In nucleotides, the CDR3 is TGTGCCAGCAGTTTCCTGGGACAGCAATATGGCTACACCTTC.

The V and J genes are TRBV9 and TRBJ2-1; 8 positions match TRBD2. V trimming: 4 bases; J trimming: 2 bases; junction bases outside the gene matches: 5. This CDR3 is 15 amino acids long. Germline V gene lookup returns CDR1 SGDLS and CDR2 YYNGEE. Here the CDR3 reads CASSSSGSPYNEQFF. CDR3 in DNA: TGTGCCAGCAGCTCCAGCGGGAGCCCCTACAATGAGCAGTTCTTC.

This chain joins TRBV18 and TRBJ1-4; 7 bases fit TRBD1. After removal of 3 bases from V and 5 bases from J, the junction contained 3 bases not matched to a gene. CDR1 KGHSH and CDR2 LQKENI come from the germline V gene. The CDR3 is 14 amino acids. CDR3 residues: CASSPGQQNEKLFF. For the CDR3, the DNA is TGTGCCAGCTCACCGGGACAGCAGAATGAAAAACTGTTTTTT. Drawing the rest from reference TRBV18 and TRBJ1-4, the complete variable domain is NAGVMQNPRHLVRRRGQEARLRCSPMKGHSHVYWYRQLPEEGLKFMVYLQKENIIDESGMPKERFSAEFPKEGPSILRIQQVVRGDSAAYFCASSPGQQNEKLFFGSGTQLSVL.

The V call is TRBV2, the J call TRBJ2-7; the D is unclear. Trimming removed 6 bases from V and 2 bases from J, with 8 bases in between. In germline, CDR1 is SNHLY, CDR2 FYNNEI. This CDR3 region has 12 residues. CDR3: CASSRGAYEQYF. In DNA form, the CDR3 reads TGTGCCAGCAGCCGAGGAGCCTACGAGCAGTACTTC.

The rearrangement links TRBV18 to TRBJ1-3; D may be TRBD1 (6 bases). Trimming left V 4 bases short and J 0 bases short, with 10 bases between. The CDR3 is 15 residues long. Per germline, CDR1 KGHSH and CDR2 LQKENI. The CDR3, as DNA: TGTGCCAGCTCACGCAAACAGGGCTCTGGAAACACCATATATTTT. Encoded protein: CASSRKQGSGNTIYF.

This chain joins TRBV6-4 and TRBJ2-3; D is unresolved. V gave up 7 bases and J gave up 3 bases, with 14 bases separating them. The CDR3 is made up of 14 amino acids. The germline V gene has CDR1 MRHNA and CDR2 SNTAGT. The CDR3 region has the DNA TGTGCCAGCAAGAAAGATGGGCAGACAGATACGCAGTATTTT. Protein product: CASKKDGQTDTQYF.

J is TRBJ2-7 and V is TRBV19; 8 bases are a match to TRBD2. Germline CDR1 is LNHDA and CDR2 is SQIVND (reference sequence). V dropped 5 bases and J dropped 0; count of bases not matched to a gene: 6. The length of the CDR3 is 15 residues. The CDR3, as DNA: TGTGCCAGTAGTGCAGCGGGAGACCCCTCCTACGAGCAGTACTTC. Translated, it gives CASSAAGDPSYEQYF.

The rearrangement joins TRBV11-1 to TRBJ2-2; TRBD2 is a possible D gene (6 bases). The V gene's germline CDR1 is SGHAT and CDR2 FQDESV (reference sequence). The V and J ends lost 5 bases and 6 bases respectively, with 13 bases between them. The CDR3 runs 14 residues. CDR3 coding DNA: TGTGCCAGCAGCCCCTCAGCGGGCCCCGGGGAGCTGTTTTTT. It translates to CASSPSAGPGELFF.

The CDR3 is CSVGPGTGVNTEAFF. The DNA of the CDR3 is TGCAGCGTTGGTCCCGGGACAGGGGTCAACACTGAAGCTTTCTTT. The chain has TRBV29-1 and TRBJ1-1; 10 bases map to TRBD1. Trimming at V came to 4 bases and at J to 2 bases, leaving 7 bases not matched to a gene. The CDR3 is 15 amino acids. CDR1 and CDR2 from the germline V gene are SQVTM and ANQGSEA.

This chain joins TRBV6-5 and TRBJ1-2, with a possible D match to TRBD1 (5 bases). The ends were cut back, 2 bases at V and 3 bases at J, with 10 bases in the middle. Germline V gives CDR1 MNHEY, CDR2 SVGAGI. CDR3 length: 14 amino acids. The CDR3 sequence: CASSYRGRDYGYTF. CDR3 coding DNA: TGTGCCAGCAGTTACAGGGGTAGAGACTATGGCTACACCTTC.